This TCR beta chain comes out of a study of blood T cell repertoires in COVID-19. The germline V gene has CDR1 SQVTM and CDR2 ANQGSEA. With V trimmed by 7 bases and J by 8 bases, 7 bases remained unmatched. The CDR3 contains 13 residues. Clones were read by immunoSEQ multiplex PCR, and TCRdb kept only the in-frame ones, dropping some. The sample yields approximately 300,000 clones, 90% seen once. The V gene is TRBV29-1, the J gene TRBJ1-4, with 10 positions matching TRBD1. Sequenced material: PBMCs or T cells enriched from blood (not recorded which). The clonotype originates from a woman aged 18-29 years with acute COVID-19. The CDR3 DNA reads TGCAGCGGGGGGACAGGGGAAGGAGAAAAACTGTTTTTT. Translated: CSGGTGEGEKLFF.